The clone carrying this TCR beta chain was recorded once. Naive CD8 isolation took CD45RO-negative cells positively selected for CCR7 and excluded terminally differentiated effector memory CD45RA+ cells. Each cell subset's genomic DNA was divided evenly among several immunoSEQ plates. Profiling relied on immunoSEQ multiplex PCR, and the TCRdb table lists in-frame clones only, not all of them. The sample has 2 million to 2.5 million clones, about 92% seen once. The germline V gene has CDR1 LGHNA and CDR2 YSLEER. CDR3 length equals 15 residues. V gave up 0 bases and J gave up 4 bases, with 9 bases separating them. The sample comes from a study of shared clonotypes between healthy human individuals. Whole-study context: Ranging from 18 to 49 in age, donors were two women and three men.

This rearrangement joins TRBV4-3 to TRBJ1-4; the D gene is possibly TRBD1 (6 bases). The sequenced sample consisted of naive CD8+ T cells from PBMCs. The sequence was collected from a man younger than 35 in good health. Some clones in this sample may be carry-over from other donors' samples. CDR3: CASSQDGTYNEKLFF. The CDR3 DNA sequence: TGCGCCAGCAGCCAAGACGGGACATATAATGAAAAACTGTTTTTT.